A single sample is the source of the 27 T cell receptor beta chains below, sequenced in a study of beta chain features in type 1 diabetes. As every portion of the isolated RNA was reverse transcribed, the sequencing read expressed TCRB transcripts. TCRdb's table, derived via immunoSEQ multiplex PCR, lists solely in-frame clones and lacks some. Among around 600,000 clones listed, around 12% were seen once. Study conclusions and caveats: Within each of all four CD4+ subsets, Type 1 diabetes patients had TCRB CDR3s that were moderately but significantly shorter.

These receptors are not linked to any known antigen. Sequences were obtained from naive CD4+ T cells from blood. The receptors stem from a young man with type 1 diabetes.

The rearrangement joins TRBV9 to TRBJ2-7, with 9 positions matching TRBD2. This CDR3 contains 15 residues. Germline CDR1 is SGDLS and CDR2 is YYNGEE. With V trimmed by 3 bases and J by 2 bases, 6 bases remained unmatched. The CDR3 sequence is CASSALAGETYEQYF. The CDR3 region has the DNA TGTGCCAGCAGCGCCTTAGCGGGGGAAACCTACGAGCAGTACTTC.

This chain joins TRBV7-9 and TRBJ2-7, with D perhaps TRBD1 or TRBD2 (5 bases each). With 4 bases removed from V and 3 bases from J, the gap between germline ends came to 13 bases. This CDR3 is 14 amino acids long. Germline values: CDR1 SEHNR, CDR2 FQNEAQ (reference sequence). The CDR3 spells CASSSSGTHYEQYF. CDR3 DNA: TGTGCCAGCAGCTCATCCGGGACCCACTACGAGCAGTACTTC.

This clone was seen a handful of times. Within the sample, other DNA sequences also encode this same CDR3. This chain links TRBV7-2 with TRBJ2-2, with unresolved D. Germline V gene sequence: CDR1 SGHTA, CDR2 FQGNSA. This CDR3 is built from 14 residues. Trimming removed 3 bases from V and 1 base from J, with 6 bases in between. Here the CDR3 reads CASSLALNTGELFF. DNA for the CDR3: TGTGCCAGCAGCTTGGCACTGAACACCGGGGAGCTGTTTTTT.

This clone was seen a handful of times. The chain uses TRBV15 and TRBJ2-5; a possible D gene is TRBD2 (5 bases). V was trimmed by 1 base and J by 5 bases, leaving 8 bases between them. The CDR3 sequence is 13 residues long. Germline lookup yields CDR1 LNHNV and CDR2 YYDKDF (reference sequence). The CDR3 loop is CATSRVRGETQYF. CDR3 bases: TGTGCCACCAGCAGAGTCCGCGGGGAGACCCAGTACTTC.

This clone was detected only a few times. This chain uses TRBV5-1 with TRBJ2-3; TRBD1 matches at 7 bases. The germline gives CDR1 SGHRS, CDR2 YFSETQ. The CDR3 extends over 14 amino acids. V lost 6 bases, J lost 2 bases, and 6 bases stayed unmatched. This chain's CDR3 is CASKGGADTDTQYF. The CDR3 bases are TGCGCCAGCAAAGGGGGCGCCGACACAGATACGCAGTATTTT.

This clone has only a few counts. The chain joins TRBV7-2 to TRBJ2-7; a possible D gene is TRBD1 (5 bases). V shed 5 bases and J shed 0 bases, with 14 bases lying between them. This CDR3 is 15 amino acids long. Per the germline V gene, CDR1 is SGHTA and CDR2 is FQGNSA. CDR3 sequence: CASSPWQGLSYEQYF. The CDR3 DNA follows: TGTGCCAGCAGCCCGTGGCAGGGTCTCTCCTACGAGCAGTACTTC.

V gene TRBV4-2 combines with J gene TRBJ2-1, with unresolved D. This CDR3 is built from 18 residues. Germline V gene data show CDR1 as LGHNA and CDR2 as YNFKEQ. Trimming left V 1 base short and J 0 bases short, with 16 bases between. CDR3 residues: CASSQAPRTESSYNEQFF. The CDR3 DNA is TGTGCCAGCAGCCAAGCTCCACGGACCGAGAGCTCCTACAATGAGCAGTTCTTC.

CDR3 region: CASGRDRATDTQYF. The CDR3 bases are TGTGCCAGCGGCCGGGACAGGGCCACAGATACGCAGTATTTT. The chain joins TRBV7-9 to TRBJ2-3; 9 nucleotides agree with TRBD1. The trim removed 8 bases at V and 2 bases at J, leaving 5 bases unmatched. This CDR3 is built from 14 residues. Germline values: CDR1 SEHNR, CDR2 FQNEAQ (reference sequence).

This clone was seen more than once but under ten times. The chain joins TRBV5-1 to TRBJ2-3, with a possible D match to TRBD1 (5 bases). CDR3 length: 13 amino acids. CDR1 SGHRS and CDR2 YFSETQ come from the germline V gene. The V end lost 0 bases, the J end lost 6 bases, and 8 bases lay between the germline ends. CDR3 protein: CASSLVAGDTQYF. The CDR3 DNA is TGCGCCAGCAGCTTGGTTGCAGGGGATACGCAGTATTTT.

V gene TRBV9 combines with J gene TRBJ2-1; 9 nucleotides agree with TRBD2. V gave up 4 bases and J gave up 8 bases; unmatched junction bases: 13. The CDR3 is made up of 16 amino acids. Germline assignment: CDR1 SGDLS and CDR2 YYNGEE. Here the CDR3 reads CASSRRGGNEAHEQFF. The CDR3 DNA reads as TGTGCCAGCAGCCGGCGGGGGGGCAACGAGGCCCATGAGCAGTTCTTC. Supplemented by reference TRBV9 and TRBJ2-1, the full variable domain reads DSGVTQTPKHLITATGQRVTLRCSPRSGDLSVYWYQQSLDQGLQFLIQYYNGEERAKGNILERFSAQQFPDLHSELNLSSLELGDSALYFCASSRRGGNEAHEQFFGPGTRLTVL.

The CDR3 bases are TGTGCCAGCAGCTTAGGGGCAGGCGAAAATTCACCCCTCCACTTT. Translation gives CASSLGAGENSPLHF. The chain couples TRBV7-2 to TRBJ1-6; no clear D. Per germline, CDR1 SGHTA and CDR2 FQGNSA. Trimming removed 1 base from V and 7 bases from J, with 11 bases in between. The CDR3 is made up of 15 amino acids.

This clone has just a few counts. V usage is TRBV5-1 and J usage is TRBJ1-2, with D perhaps matching TRBD1 (6 bases). The germline V gene has CDR1 SGHRS and CDR2 YFSETQ. V shed 6 bases and J shed 5 bases, with 14 bases lying between them. This CDR3 comprises 13 residues. CDR3 protein: CASTEDSYYGYTF. CDR3 sequence (DNA): TGCGCCAGCACTGAGGACAGCTATTATGGCTACACCTTC.

This chain uses TRBV29-1 with TRBJ1-1; unclear D gene. This CDR3 has 13 residues. Trimming pared 6 bases from V and 1 base from J, leaving 12 bases between. CDR1 SQVTM and CDR2 ANQGSEA come from the germline V gene. The DNA for the CDR3 is TGCAGCGTCCTAGGCCCGGGGAACACTGAAGCTTTCTTT. Translating gives CSVLGPGNTEAFF.

As to this clone: This CDR3 is also generated by other DNA sequences in the sample. V is TRBV5-1 and J is TRBJ2-1; TRBD1 matches 9 bases. From germline, CDR1 is SGHRS and CDR2 YFSETQ. The V gene end was trimmed by 0 bases and the J gene end by 4 bases; junction bases not matched to a gene: 2. The CDR3 is 15 residues long. The CDR3 protein is CASSLGDRDYNEQFF. As DNA, the CDR3 is TGCGCCAGCAGCTTGGGGGACAGGGATTACAATGAGCAGTTCTTC.

The chain joins TRBV7-9 to TRBJ2-2; the D gene is possibly TRBD2 (6 bases). V lost 7 bases and J lost 0, with 12 bases in between. The CDR3 extends over 15 amino acids. Germline V gives CDR1 SEHNR, CDR2 FQNEAQ (reference sequence). CDR3 in amino acids: CASKEGQANTGELFF. CDR3 DNA sequence: TGTGCCAGCAAGGAGGGCCAAGCGAACACCGGGGAGCTGTTTTTT.

In DNA, the CDR3 is TGTGCCAGCAGCTTAGAGGACGGTATGCCCCAGCATTTT. Translated: CASSLEDGMPQHF. The V gene is TRBV7-8, the J gene TRBJ1-5; D uncertain. The CDR3 extends over 13 amino acids. V lost 1 base, J lost 9 bases, and 10 bases lay in between. Germline V gene lookup returns CDR1 SGHVS and CDR2 FQNEAQ.

This clone was seen a few times. The chain has TRBV28 and TRBJ1-6, with 7 nucleotides matching TRBD1. Trimming at V came to 2 bases and at J to 12 bases, leaving 10 bases not matched to a gene. Germline CDR1 reads MDHEN; CDR2 reads SYDVKM. CDR3 length equals 15 residues. The CDR3 here is CASSLPDRAWGPLHF. CDR3 DNA: TGTGCCAGCAGTTTACCCGACAGGGCCTGGGGACCCCTCCACTTT.

This clone came up a few times. The chain employs TRBV2 and TRBJ2-5; D might be TRBD1 or TRBD2, each matching 6 bases. Germline-derived CDR1 and CDR2 are SNHLY and FYNNEI. V gave up 4 bases and J gave up 5 bases, with 17 bases separating them. This CDR3 comprises 15 residues. CDR3 DNA: TGTGCCAGCAGTGCTCCCAGGGGAGGAGTGGAGACCCAGTACTTC. Protein: CASSAPRGGVETQYF. The variable domain in full, with the rest retrieved from reference TRBV2 and TRBJ2-5, is EPEVTQTPSHQVTQMGQEVILRCVPISNHLYFYWYRQILGQKVEFLVSFYNNEISEKSEIFDDQFSVERPDGSNFTLKIRSTKLEDSAMYFCASSAPRGGVETQYFGPGTRLLVL.

The sample holds a few counts of this clone. This chain uses TRBV28 with TRBJ1-4; D is undetermined. Trimming shortened V by 5 bases and J by 5 bases, and 12 bases separated the two germline ends. The CDR3 sequence is 14 residues long. The germline V gene has CDR1 MDHEN and CDR2 SYDVKM. As DNA, the CDR3 is TGTGCCAGCAGTCGGTACATCTTCAATGAAAAACTGTTTTTT. Protein product: CASSRYIFNEKLFF.

This sequence joins TRBV6-5 and TRBJ1-4; a possible D gene is TRBD1 (5 bases). Trimming shortened V by 0 bases and J by 6 bases, and 14 bases separated the two germline ends. Germline V gives CDR1 MNHEY, CDR2 SVGAGI. This CDR3 region has 16 residues. The DNA of the CDR3 is TGTGCCAGCAGTTACTCGAAACGGGGGACGGATGAAAAACTGTTTTTT. Translation gives CASSYSKRGTDEKLFF.

Points on this clone: Other DNA sequences in the same sample also yield this CDR3. The chain is built from TRBV5-4 and TRBJ2-7; 9 bases are a match to TRBD1. The J segment lost 2 bases and the V segment lost 4 bases, leaving 7 bases of the junction unmatched. This CDR3 is built from 15 residues. Germline values: CDR1 SGHNT, CDR2 YYREEE (reference sequence). Written as DNA, the CDR3 is TGTGCCAGCAGCCTGACCGGGACAGGGCCCTACGAGCAGTACTTC. This encodes CASSLTGTGPYEQYF.

This clone occurred a few times. Other DNA variants within this sample encode the same CDR3. CDR3 loop: CASSLDGLNTEAFF. CDR3 bases: TGCGCCAGCAGCTTGGACGGTCTGAACACTGAAGCTTTCTTT. J is TRBJ1-1 and V is TRBV5-1; D uncertain. The germline gives CDR1 SGHRS, CDR2 YFSETQ. V was clipped by 0 bases and J by 0 bases, with 6 bases between them. This CDR3 has 14 residues.

The chain uses TRBV5-1 and TRBJ2-3; 7 bases match TRBD2. The germline V gene encodes CDR1 SGHRS and CDR2 YFSETQ. The junction had 11 bases not matched to a gene; V was cut back by 4 bases and J by 3 bases. The CDR3 consists of 16 residues. CDR3 nucleotides: TGCGCCAGCAGCCTCCTCGGGGGGAGTTCGACAGATACGCAGTATTTT. Translating it yields CASSLLGGSSTDTQYF. Based on the CDR3 plus reference TRBV5-1 and TRBJ2-3, the full variable domain is KAGVTQTPRYLIKTRGQQVTLSCSPISGHRSVSWYQQTPGQGLQFLFEYFSETQRNKGNFPGRFSGRQFSNSRSEMNVSTLELGDSALYLCASSLLGGSSTDTQYFGPGTRLTVL.

V and J are TRBV7-9 and TRBJ2-5; the match to TRBD2 covers 9 bases. The V gene's germline CDR1 is SEHNR and CDR2 FQNEAQ (reference sequence). Unmatched junction bases numbered 15, after V lost 9 bases and J lost 7 bases. The CDR3 loop spans 15 amino acids. CDR3: CARCGSGGLPRTQYF. The CDR3 nucleotides read TGTGCCAGGTGTGGTAGCGGGGGCCTGCCGAGGACCCAGTACTTC.

This clone was detected only a few times. The V call is TRBV23-1, the J call TRBJ1-3, with D hard to call. TRBV23-1 qualifies as an ORF whose function is uncertain. V gave up 4 bases and J gave up 5 bases, with 9 bases separating them. This CDR3 comprises 13 residues. The CDR3 spells CASSLIVRNTIYF. In DNA form, the CDR3 reads TGCGCCAGCAGTCTTATTGTTAGAAACACCATATATTTT.

This clone was seen a few times. The CDR3 spells CASNPLGQGFYEQYF. CDR3 DNA: TGCGCCAGCAACCCCTTGGGGCAGGGTTTCTACGAGCAGTACTTC. The chain joins TRBV5-1 to TRBJ2-7; maybe TRBD1 (5 bases). Trimming took 6 bases from V and 3 from J, leaving 19 bases between them. The CDR3 length is 15 residues. CDR1 and CDR2 from the germline V gene are SGHRS and YFSETQ.

J is TRBJ1-5 and V is TRBV15; the D is unclear. This CDR3 is built from 14 residues. Trimming cost V 6 bases and J 2 bases, with 11 bases left between them. CDR1 and CDR2 from the germline V gene are LNHNV and YYDKDF (reference sequence). The CDR3 DNA reads TGTGCCACCAGAGAAGGGTCTGGCAATCAGCCCCAGCATTTT. Encoded protein: CATREGSGNQPQHF.